One T cell receptor beta chain is described in this entry. The data are from a study of T cell changes during pregnancy in multiple sclerosis. The CDR3 sequence is 14 residues long. Germline loops: CDR1 SGHRS, CDR2 YFSETQ. V was shortened by 4 bases and J by 0 bases, with 9 bases between the two germline ends. Assay: immunoSEQ multiplex PCR; the TCRdb copy retains only in-frame clones and omits some. The sample has tens of thousands of clones; around 94% are singletons. The specimen comprised CD8+ T cells from peripheral blood mononuclear cells, sampled after pregnancy. The TCR comes from a female donor with multiple sclerosis, enrolled in a pregnancy study. The genes are TRBV5-1 and TRBJ2-3; tentative D call: TRBD2 (7 bases). CDR3 nucleotide sequence: TGCGCCAGCAGCAGGGGGGGAAGCACAGATACGCAGTATTTT. Its translation is CASSRGGSTDTQYF.